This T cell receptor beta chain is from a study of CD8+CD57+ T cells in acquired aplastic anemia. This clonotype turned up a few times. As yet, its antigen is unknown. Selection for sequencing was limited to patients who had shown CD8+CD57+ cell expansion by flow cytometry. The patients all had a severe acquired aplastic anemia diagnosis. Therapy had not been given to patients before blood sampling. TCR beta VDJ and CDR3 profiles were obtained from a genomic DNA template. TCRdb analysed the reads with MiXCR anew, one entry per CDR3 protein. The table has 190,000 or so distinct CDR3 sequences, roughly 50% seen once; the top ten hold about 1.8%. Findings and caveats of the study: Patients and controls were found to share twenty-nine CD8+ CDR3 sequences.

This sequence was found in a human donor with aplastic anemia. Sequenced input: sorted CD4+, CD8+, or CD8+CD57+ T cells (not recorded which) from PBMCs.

CDR3 amino acids: CATSDSTGIAFF. CDR3 DNA: TGTGCCACCAGTGATTCTACAGGGATCGCGTTCTTC. The chain couples TRBV24-1 to TRBJ2-1, with TRBD1 as a possible D gene (6 bases). Per the germline V gene, CDR1 is KGHDR and CDR2 is SFDVKD. This CDR3 is built from 12 residues. The V and J ends lost 2 bases and 15 bases respectively, with 13 bases between them.